These 30 T cell receptor beta chains came from one sample sequenced in a study of cytomegalovirus exposure and HLA in healthy donors. In the PCR, 60 Vbeta and 13 Jbeta primers were used. Sequencing used immunoSEQ multiplex PCR; TCRdb keeps in-frame clones, though not all of them. This sample yields under 70,000 clones, of which roughly 90% are seen a single time; about 2.1% belongs to the top ten. The sequenced sample was PBMCs. All receptors come from a woman aged 25 to 39 in good health and CMV-seronegative.

V gene TRBV11-2 combines with J gene TRBJ2-7; 8 bases are shared with TRBD1. Germline V gene sequence: CDR1 SGHAT, CDR2 FQNNGV. The CDR3 contains 14 residues. The trim removed 1 base at V and 6 bases at J, leaving 5 bases unmatched. Written as DNA, the CDR3 is TGTGCCAGCAGCTTAGCCGGACAGGGTCGCGAGCAGTACTTC. Protein sequence: CASSLAGQGREQYF.

The chain recombines TRBV6-5 with TRBJ1-2; 7 nucleotides match TRBD1. The CDR3 spans 11 residues. CDR1 and CDR2 from the germline V gene are MNHEY and SVGAGI. The J segment lost 10 bases and the V segment lost 6 bases, leaving 5 bases of the junction unmatched. CDR3: CASSRDRFYTF. CDR3 coding DNA: TGTGCCAGCAGCCGGGACAGATTCTACACCTTC.

V usage is TRBV28 and J usage is TRBJ1-1; TRBD1 might be the D (5 bases). Germline CDR1 reads MDHEN; CDR2 reads SYDVKM. This CDR3 comprises 14 residues. Trimming took 3 bases from V and 1 from J, leaving 9 bases between them. CDR3 sequence (DNA): TGTGCCAGCAGTTTGCGACAGCCGAACACTGAAGCTTTCTTT. It yields the protein CASSLRQPNTEAFF. Supplemented by reference TRBV28 and TRBJ1-1, the full variable domain reads DVKVTQSSRYLVKRTGEKVFLECVQDMDHENMFWYRQDPGLGLRLIYFSYDVKMKEKGDIPEGYSVSREKKERFSLILESASTNQTSMYLCASSLRQPNTEAFFGQGTRLTVV.

In this sample, this clone turned up once. The chain recombines TRBV7-3 with TRBJ2-5; tentative D call: TRBD2 (5 bases). CDR3 size: 13 residues. From germline, CDR1 is SGHTA and CDR2 FQGTGA. The germline V and J ends were trimmed by 1 base and 5 bases, with 8 bases remaining between them. The CDR3, as DNA: TGTGCCAGCAGCTTAAGACGGGGTGAGACCCAGTACTTC. Amino acids: CASSLRRGETQYF.

The rearrangement joins TRBV5-1 to TRBJ2-7; 12 positions match TRBD1. This CDR3 region has 17 residues. Germline-derived CDR1 and CDR2 are SGHRS and YFSETQ. Trimming took 4 bases from V and 6 from J; bases not matched to a gene: 14. The CDR3 DNA reads TGCGCCAGCAGCACCGCACCCGGGACAGGGGGCGGAGCCGAGCAGTACTTC. Translating gives CASSTAPGTGGGAEQYF.

This clone was found once. The genes are TRBV14 and TRBJ2-7; D is unclear. The ends were cut back, 0 bases at V and 0 bases at J, with 6 bases in the middle. The CDR3 consists of 14 residues. The germline CDR1 and CDR2 sequences are SGHDN and FVKESK. Here the CDR3 reads CASSQEAVSYEQYF. In DNA form, the CDR3 reads TGTGCCAGCAGCCAAGAGGCCGTCTCCTACGAGCAGTACTTC.

The chain recombines TRBV5-1 with TRBJ2-5; 7 bases map to TRBD1. The CDR3 is 14 amino acids. Trimming at V came to 5 bases and at J to 3 bases, leaving 7 bases not matched to a gene. Germline-derived CDR1 and CDR2 are SGHRS and YFSETQ. CDR3 DNA: TGCGCCAGCAGGACGGGTCAGGGGGAAGAGACCCAGTACTTC. Translated: CASRTGQGEETQYF.

The chain recombines TRBV6-5 with TRBJ2-7; D perhaps matches TRBD1 (5 bases). Germline loops: CDR1 MNHEY, CDR2 SVGAGI. The CDR3 is made up of 13 amino acids. Trimming took 6 bases from V and 2 from J, leaving 11 bases between them. The chain's CDR3 is CASRFRQTYEQYF. The CDR3 DNA follows: TGTGCCAGCAGGTTCCGACAGACCTACGAGCAGTACTTC.

This sequence joins TRBV19 and TRBJ2-4, with a weak D call TRBD2 (6 bases). The CDR3 spans 12 residues. The germline CDR1 and CDR2 sequences are LNHDA and SQIVND (reference sequence). Trimming took off 8 bases at V and 5 bases at J, with 10 bases between the two ends. CDR3 protein: CASRDWENIQYF. The CDR3 coding sequence is TGTGCCAGTCGGGACTGGGAAAACATTCAGTACTTC.

The V gene is TRBV7-9, the J gene TRBJ2-1, with 10 bases identical to TRBD2. With V trimmed by 7 bases and J by 10 bases, 13 bases remained unmatched. Germline CDR1 SEHNR, CDR2 FQNEAQ (reference sequence). The CDR3 extends over 15 amino acids. In DNA form, the CDR3 reads TGTGCCAGCATCCCGGTGGCTAGCGGGAGAGGGGAGCAGTTCTTC. Protein product: CASIPVASGRGEQFF.

The chain's CDR3 is CASSPLTGGGNQPQHF. The CDR3 DNA sequence: TGTGCCAGCTCACCACTAACAGGGGGAGGCAATCAGCCCCAGCATTTT. This rearrangement joins TRBV18 to TRBJ1-5; 8 nucleotides line up with TRBD1. The CDR3 totals 16 residues. Germline V gene sequence: CDR1 KGHSH, CDR2 LQKENI. J was trimmed by 2 bases and V by 1 base; bases with no gene match: 4.

The chain is built from TRBV29-1 and TRBJ2-1, with TRBD2 matching over 10 bases. The CDR3 is made up of 16 amino acids. Germline CDR1 and CDR2: SQVTM and ANQGSEA. Trimming cost V 4 bases and J 0 bases; bases outside gene matches: 6. Here the CDR3 DNA reads TGCAGCGTTGGGGCTAGCGGGAGTCTCTCCTACAATGAGCAGTTCTTC. Translating it yields CSVGASGSLSYNEQFF.

The table lists this clone with a count of one. The chain recombines TRBV6-4 with TRBJ2-1; 14 bases agree with TRBD2. V was clipped by 6 bases and J by 12 bases; unmatched bases: 7. This CDR3 is 14 amino acids long. CDR1 MRHNA and CDR2 SNTAGT come from the germline V gene. CDR3 nucleotides: TGTGCCAGCAGCGTCGGGACTAGCGGGAGTTGGCAGTTCTTC. It yields the protein CASSVGTSGSWQFF.

The J gene is TRBJ2-1, the V gene TRBV13; 8 nucleotides line up with TRBD1. The CDR3 has 16 residues. V shed 6 bases and J 2 bases; nucleotides not matched to a gene: 9. Germline CDR1 PRHDT, CDR2 FYEKMQ (reference sequence). This CDR3 reads CASRDSTTGAYNEQFF. For the CDR3, the DNA is TGTGCCAGCAGGGACAGTACGACAGGGGCCTACAATGAGCAGTTCTTC.

This clone was detected only once. The rearrangement uses TRBV2 and TRBJ1-4; 9 bases map to TRBD1. J gave up 5 bases and V 4 bases, and 5 bases lay outside the gene matches. The germline V gene has CDR1 SNHLY and CDR2 FYNNEI. CDR3 length: 15 amino acids. CDR3 nucleotides: TGTGCCAGCAGTGGGGGGACAGGGTTAAATGAAAAACTGTTTTTT. Protein product: CASSGGTGLNEKLFF.

The rearrangement links TRBV18 to TRBJ2-3; D uncertain. Trimming stripped 6 bases from V and 0 bases from J, with 4 bases between. Germline V gene data show CDR1 as KGHSH and CDR2 as LQKENI. CDR3 length: 12 residues. The CDR3 bases are TGTGCCAGCTCCCCTAGCACAGATACGCAGTATTTT. Amino acids: CASSPSTDTQYF.

CDR3 coding DNA: TGCGCCAGCAGCCCAAGATCCCTAGCGGTTAGCTCCTACGAGCAGTACTTC. This sequence encodes CASSPRSLAVSSYEQYF. The rearrangement links TRBV4-1 to TRBJ2-7, with TRBD2 identical over 7 bases. Losses at the gene ends were 4 bases for V and 0 bases for J; bases not matched to a gene: 12. Germline CDR1 reads MGHRA; CDR2 reads YSYEKL. The CDR3 covers 17 residues.

This chain uses TRBV28 with TRBJ1-4, with a tentative D call TRBD1 (5 bases). The germline gives CDR1 MDHEN, CDR2 SYDVKM. The V and J ends lost 3 bases and 8 bases respectively, with 13 bases between them. The CDR3 is 14 amino acids. The CDR3 DNA sequence: TGTGCCAGCAGTTTTTGGGGGGTGGGGGAAAAACTGTTTTTT. Translated, it gives CASSFWGVGEKLFF.

CDR3 coding DNA: TGTGCCAGCAGCTTCAGGGAGGGCACAGATACGCAGTATTTT. Translation gives CASSFREGTDTQYF. This sequence joins TRBV11-3 and TRBJ2-3; D possibly corresponds to TRBD2 (6 bases). In germline, CDR1 is SGHNT, CDR2 YENEEA. V lost 3 bases to trimming and J lost 1 base, with 8 bases between them. The CDR3 loop spans 14 amino acids. Combining the CDR3 with reference TRBV11-3 and TRBJ2-3 gives the whole variable domain EAGVVQSPRYKIIEKKQPVAFWCNPISGHNTLYWYLQNLGQGPELLIRYENEEAVDDSQLPKDRFSAERLKGVDSTLKIQPAELGDSAVYLCASSFREGTDTQYFGPGTRLTVL.

The V call is TRBV5-1, the J call TRBJ2-1, with 8 bases lining up with TRBD2. CDR1 SGHRS and CDR2 YFSETQ come from the germline V gene. J lost 3 bases, V lost 0 bases, and 2 bases had no gene match. The CDR3 covers 15 residues. CDR3 nucleotide sequence: TGCGCCAGCAGCTTGGGTAGCGGGAACTACAATGAGCAGTTCTTC. It is translated as CASSLGSGNYNEQFF.

Comment on this clone: Other DNA sequences in this sample translate to the same CDR3. The chain recombines TRBV19 with TRBJ2-7, with 12 bases that match TRBD1. The V gene end was trimmed by 3 bases and the J gene end by 4 bases; junction bases not matched to a gene: 4. This CDR3 comprises 15 residues. From germline, CDR1 is LNHDA and CDR2 SQIVND (reference sequence). The CDR3 region has the DNA TGTGCCAGTAGTATTGGGACAGGGGGCTCTTACGAGCAGTACTTC. Protein product: CASSIGTGGSYEQYF. The full variable domain, completed using reference TRBV19 and TRBJ2-7, is DGGITQSPKYLFRKEGQNVTLSCEQNLNHDAMYWYRQDPGQGLRLIYYSQIVNDFQKGDIAEGYSVSREKKESFPLTVTSAQKNPTAFYLCASSIGTGGSYEQYFGPGTRLTVT.

This sequence joins TRBV7-2 and TRBJ2-1; TRBD2 agrees at 14 bases. There are 18 residues in the CDR3. Looked up from germline, CDR1 is SGHTA and CDR2 is FQGNSA. The trim removed 1 base at V and 8 bases at J, leaving 10 bases unmatched. The CDR3 DNA sequence: TGTGCCAGCAGCTTAGGGACTAGCGGGAGGACCCTATCCTATGAGCAGTTCTTC. It is translated as CASSLGTSGRTLSYEQFF. The entire variable domain, with the rest obtained from reference TRBV7-2 and TRBJ2-1, is as follows: GAGVSQSPSNKVTEKGKDVELRCDPISGHTALYWYRQSLGQGLEFLIYFQGNSAPDKSGLPSDRFSAERTGGSVSTLTIQRTQQEDSAVYLCASSLGTSGRTLSYEQFFGPGTRLTVL.

V is TRBV5-4 and J is TRBJ2-5, with 9 bases aligning to TRBD2. Per the germline V gene, CDR1 is SGHNT and CDR2 is YYREEE (reference sequence). The CDR3 length is 16 residues. V shed 0 bases, J shed 5 bases, and the junction held 8 bases outside the gene matches. CDR3 in DNA: TGTGCCAGCAGCTTGGGGGGCGGGAGGGCCAGGGAGACCCAGTACTTC. Translating it yields CASSLGGGRARETQYF.

V is TRBV7-9 and J is TRBJ1-4, with D uncertain. Trimming stripped 2 bases from V and 6 bases from J, with 10 bases between. This CDR3 has 14 residues. Germline V CDR1 and CDR2: SEHNR, FQNEAQ (reference sequence). The CDR3 is CASSLTLADEKLFF. In DNA, the CDR3 is TGTGCCAGCAGCTTAACTTTGGCGGATGAAAAACTGTTTTTT.

This chain links TRBV10-3 with TRBJ2-3; D unresolved. Germline CDR1 reads ENHRY; CDR2 reads SYGVKD. The CDR3 covers 16 residues. Trimming shortened V by 0 bases and J by 0 bases, and 10 bases separated the two germline ends. CDR3 residues: CAISESQVLSTDTQYF. DNA for the CDR3: TGTGCCATCAGTGAGTCCCAGGTCCTTAGCACAGATACGCAGTATTTT.

This chain uses TRBV5-6 with TRBJ1-4, with 10 bases fitting TRBD1. Germline assignment: CDR1 SGHDT and CDR2 YYEEEE. The CDR3 sequence is 16 residues long. V shed 5 bases, J shed 8 bases, and the junction held 12 bases outside the gene matches. The CDR3 here is CASSPSPGQGWEKLFF. The CDR3 DNA reads as TGTGCCAGCAGTCCTTCTCCGGGACAGGGGTGGGAAAAACTGTTTTTT.

The chain couples TRBV5-1 to TRBJ2-2; 7 positions agree with TRBD2. J gave up 1 base and V 0 bases, and 3 bases lay outside the gene matches. This CDR3 contains 16 residues. Germline V lookup: CDR1 SGHRS, CDR2 YFSETQ. The CDR3 DNA sequence: TGCGCCAGCAGCTTGGCCCTAGCGGAGAACACCGGGGAGCTGTTTTTT. It yields the protein CASSLALAENTGELFF.

This chain uses TRBV6-1 with TRBJ2-7; the D gene is possibly TRBD2 (5 bases). This CDR3 has 13 amino acids. Germline V gene data show CDR1 as MNHNS and CDR2 as SASEGT. Trimming took 3 bases from V and 5 from J, leaving 11 bases between them. The CDR3 loop reads CASSDEGLHEQYF. CDR3 DNA: TGTGCCAGCAGTGATGAGGGCCTCCACGAGCAGTACTTC.

The V call is TRBV5-4, the J call TRBJ2-4; no reliable D call. Germline CDR1 SGHNT, CDR2 YYREEE (reference sequence). The CDR3 extends over 15 amino acids. The V gene lost 0 bases and the J gene lost 1 base, with 8 bases spanning the gap. Here the CDR3 DNA reads TGTGCCAGCAGCTTGGCTGCAGGCGCCAAAAACATTCAGTACTTC. It codes for CASSLAAGAKNIQYF.

The J gene is TRBJ2-2, the V gene TRBV29-1; 9 nucleotides agree with TRBD2. V lost 1 base to trimming and J lost 5 bases; unmatched junction nucleotides: 2. The germline V gene has CDR1 SQVTM and CDR2 ANQGSEA. The length of the CDR3 is 14 residues. DNA for the CDR3: TGCAGCGTTGAAGGTAGCGGGAGAACCGGGGAGCTGTTTTTT. Translation: CSVEGSGRTGELFF.